This TCR beta chain was identified during a study of blood T cell repertoires in COVID-19. Overall study context: The United States, Italy and Spain were the sources of the acute and convalescent COVID-19 samples. T cells, B-cell-depleted T cells, or PBMCs supplied cDNA or gDNA.

V lost 3 bases and J 0 bases, leaving 8 bases between the germline ends. There are 14 residues in the CDR3. Germline assignment: CDR1 SGHNT and CDR2 YENEEA. Measured with immunoSEQ multiplex PCR; TCRdb has only the in-frame clones, and not every one. The sample consists of under 200,000 clones, about 87% of them appearing once. The sequence was collected from a man aged 55 to 70 with COVID-19, enrolled during active disease. Specimen: peripheral blood. The rearrangement joins TRBV11-3 to TRBJ1-1; D unresolved. The CDR3 reads CASSFQELNTEAFF. CDR3 nucleotides: TGTGCCAGCAGCTTTCAGGAATTGAACACTGAAGCTTTCTTT.